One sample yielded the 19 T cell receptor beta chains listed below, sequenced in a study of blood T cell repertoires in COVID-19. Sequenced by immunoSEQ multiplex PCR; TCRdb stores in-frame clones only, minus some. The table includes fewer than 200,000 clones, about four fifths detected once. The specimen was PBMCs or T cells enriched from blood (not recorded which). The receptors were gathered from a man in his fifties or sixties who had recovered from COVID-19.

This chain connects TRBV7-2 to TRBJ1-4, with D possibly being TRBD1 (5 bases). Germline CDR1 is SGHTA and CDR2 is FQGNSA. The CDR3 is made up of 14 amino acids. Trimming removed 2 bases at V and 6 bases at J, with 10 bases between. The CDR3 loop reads CASSLITGDEKLFF. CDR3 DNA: TGTGCCAGCAGCTTAATCACGGGGGATGAAAAACTGTTTTTT.

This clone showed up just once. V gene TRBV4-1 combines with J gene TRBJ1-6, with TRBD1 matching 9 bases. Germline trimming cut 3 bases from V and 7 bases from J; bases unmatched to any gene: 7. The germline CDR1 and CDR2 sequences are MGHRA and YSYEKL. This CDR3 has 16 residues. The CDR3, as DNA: TGCGCCAGCAGCCAGCTCCCGGGACAGGGCAATTCACCCCTCCACTTT. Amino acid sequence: CASSQLPGQGNSPLHF.

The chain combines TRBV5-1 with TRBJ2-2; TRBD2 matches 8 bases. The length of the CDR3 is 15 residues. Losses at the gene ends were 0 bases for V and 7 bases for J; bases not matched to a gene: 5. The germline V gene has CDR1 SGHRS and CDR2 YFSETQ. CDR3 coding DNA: TGCGCCAGCAGCTTGGCGGGGGGGCCTGGCGGGGAGCTGTTTTTT. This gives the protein CASSLAGGPGGELFF. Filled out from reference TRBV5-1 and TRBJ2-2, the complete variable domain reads KAGVTQTPRYLIKTRGQQVTLSCSPISGHRSVSWYQQTPGQGLQFLFEYFSETQRNKGNFPGRFSGRQFSNSRSEMNVSTLELGDSALYLCASSLAGGPGGELFFGEGSRLTVL.

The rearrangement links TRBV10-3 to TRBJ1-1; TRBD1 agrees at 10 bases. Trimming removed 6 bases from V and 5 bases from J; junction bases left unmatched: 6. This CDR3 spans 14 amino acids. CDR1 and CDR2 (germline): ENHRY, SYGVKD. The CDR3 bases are TGTGCCATCAGGATGACAGGGGGCGAAACTGAAGCTTTCTTT. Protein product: CAIRMTGGETEAFF.

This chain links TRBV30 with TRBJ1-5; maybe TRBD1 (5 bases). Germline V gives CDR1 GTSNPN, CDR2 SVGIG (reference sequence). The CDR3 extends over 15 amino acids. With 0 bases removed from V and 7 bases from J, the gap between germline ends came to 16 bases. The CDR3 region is CAWSVGGGFRQPQHF. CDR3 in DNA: TGTGCCTGGAGTGTGGGGGGGGGTTTTCGACAGCCCCAGCATTTT.

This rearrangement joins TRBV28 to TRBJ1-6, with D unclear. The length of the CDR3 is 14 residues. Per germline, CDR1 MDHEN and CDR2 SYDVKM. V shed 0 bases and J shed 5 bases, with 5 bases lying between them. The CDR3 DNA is TGTGCCAGCAGTTTATGGGGAGATAATTCACCCCTCCACTTT. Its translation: CASSLWGDNSPLHF.

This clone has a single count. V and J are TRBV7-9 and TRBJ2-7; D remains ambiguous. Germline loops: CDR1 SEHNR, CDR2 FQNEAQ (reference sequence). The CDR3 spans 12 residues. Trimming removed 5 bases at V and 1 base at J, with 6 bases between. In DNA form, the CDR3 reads TGTGCCAGCAGCCCCGGGTCCTACGAGCAGTACTTC. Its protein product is CASSPGSYEQYF.

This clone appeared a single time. The CDR3 protein is CASSEDRTEAFF. The CDR3 DNA reads TGTGCCAGCAGTGAAGATAGAACTGAAGCTTTCTTT. The chain joins TRBV6-1 to TRBJ1-1; D is unresolved. The CDR3 loop spans 12 amino acids. Germline V gene data show CDR1 as MNHNS and CDR2 as SASEGT. V dropped 1 base and J dropped 5 bases, with 5 bases sitting between them.

In nucleotides, the CDR3 is TGTGCCAGCAGCGCCGGGGGGGCGACCTACAATGAGCAGTTCTTC. This codes for CASSAGGATYNEQFF. The genes are TRBV9 and TRBJ2-1, with 8 bases matching TRBD2. Trimming took 3 bases from V and 2 from J; bases not matched to a gene: 4. CDR1 and CDR2 (germline): SGDLS, YYNGEE. The CDR3 extends over 15 amino acids. The complete variable domain, with remaining parts taken from reference TRBV9 and TRBJ2-1, reads DSGVTQTPKHLITATGQRVTLRCSPRSGDLSVYWYQQSLDQGLQFLIQYYNGEERAKGNILERFSAQQFPDLHSELNLSSLELGDSALYFCASSAGGATYNEQFFGPGTRLTVL.

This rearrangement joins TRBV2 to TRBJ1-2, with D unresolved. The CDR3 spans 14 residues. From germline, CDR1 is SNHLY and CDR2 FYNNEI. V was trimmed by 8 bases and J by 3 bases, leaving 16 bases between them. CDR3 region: CASRARPVHYGYTF. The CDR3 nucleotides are TGTGCCAGCCGAGCTAGACCAGTACACTATGGCTACACCTTC. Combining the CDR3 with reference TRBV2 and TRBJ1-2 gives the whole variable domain EPEVTQTPSHQVTQMGQEVILRCVPISNHLYFYWYRQILGQKVEFLVSFYNNEISEKSEIFDDQFSVERPDGSNFTLKIRSTKLEDSAMYFCASRARPVHYGYTFGSGTRLTVV.

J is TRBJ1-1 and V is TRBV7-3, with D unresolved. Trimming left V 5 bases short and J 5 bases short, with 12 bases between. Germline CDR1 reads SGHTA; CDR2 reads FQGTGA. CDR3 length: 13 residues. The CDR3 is CASSPTTGTEAFF. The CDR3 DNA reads TGTGCCAGCAGCCCGACAACGGGGACTGAAGCTTTCTTT. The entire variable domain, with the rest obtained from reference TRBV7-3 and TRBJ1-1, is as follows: GAGVSQTPSNKVTEKGKYVELRCDPISGHTALYWYRQSLGQGPEFLIYFQGTGAADDSGLPNDRFFAVRPEGSVSTLKIQRTERGDSAVYLCASSPTTGTEAFFGQGTRLTVV.

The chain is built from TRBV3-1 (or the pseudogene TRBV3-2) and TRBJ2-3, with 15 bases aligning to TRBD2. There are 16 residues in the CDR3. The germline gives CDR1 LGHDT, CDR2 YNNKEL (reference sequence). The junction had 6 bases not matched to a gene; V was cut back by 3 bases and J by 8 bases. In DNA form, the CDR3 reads TGTGCCAGCAGCCATGGGACTAGCGGGGGGAAGGTTACGCAGTATTTT. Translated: CASSHGTSGGKVTQYF.

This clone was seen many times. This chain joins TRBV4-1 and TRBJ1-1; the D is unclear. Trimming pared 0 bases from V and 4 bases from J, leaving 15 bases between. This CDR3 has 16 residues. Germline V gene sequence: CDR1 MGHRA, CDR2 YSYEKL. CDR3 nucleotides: TGCGCCAGCAGCCAAGAAAGTAATCGAGCCGGCACTGAAGCTTTCTTT. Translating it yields CASSQESNRAGTEAFF.

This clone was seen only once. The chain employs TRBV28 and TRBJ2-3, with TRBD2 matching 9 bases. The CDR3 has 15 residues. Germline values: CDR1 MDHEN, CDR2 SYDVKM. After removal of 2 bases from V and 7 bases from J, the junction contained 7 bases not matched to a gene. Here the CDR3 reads CASSLAGGQSNTQYF. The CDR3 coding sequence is TGTGCCAGCAGTTTAGCGGGGGGGCAGTCAAATACGCAGTATTTT.

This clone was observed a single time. CDR3 sequence (DNA): TGTGCCAGCAGATCCCGGGACTCGGGAGCTTTCTTT. It specifies CASRSRDSGAFF. J is TRBJ1-1 and V is TRBV6-5; TRBD1 might be the D (5 bases). The germline gives CDR1 MNHEY, CDR2 SVGAGI. The V gene lost 6 bases and the J gene lost 10 bases, with 15 bases spanning the gap. The CDR3 is 12 amino acids.

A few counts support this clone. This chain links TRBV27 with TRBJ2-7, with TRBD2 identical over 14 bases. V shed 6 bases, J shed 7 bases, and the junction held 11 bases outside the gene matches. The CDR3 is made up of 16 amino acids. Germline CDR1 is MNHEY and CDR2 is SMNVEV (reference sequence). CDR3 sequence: CASSPRLAGGLREQYF. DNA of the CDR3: TGTGCCAGCAGCCCCCGACTAGCGGGGGGGCTGCGGGAGCAGTACTTC.

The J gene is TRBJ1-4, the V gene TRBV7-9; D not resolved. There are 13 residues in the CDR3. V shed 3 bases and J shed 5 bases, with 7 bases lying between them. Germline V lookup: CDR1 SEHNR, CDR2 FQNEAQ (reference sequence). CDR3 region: CASSLSTNEKLFF. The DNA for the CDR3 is TGTGCCAGCAGCTTGTCTACCAATGAAAAACTGTTTTTT.

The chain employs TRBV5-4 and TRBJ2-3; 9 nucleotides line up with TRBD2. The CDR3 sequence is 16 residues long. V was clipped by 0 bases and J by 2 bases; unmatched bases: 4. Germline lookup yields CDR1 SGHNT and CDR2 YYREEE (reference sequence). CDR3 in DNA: TGTGCCAGCAGCTTGGGACTAGCGGATACCACAGATACGCAGTATTTT. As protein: CASSLGLADTTDTQYF.

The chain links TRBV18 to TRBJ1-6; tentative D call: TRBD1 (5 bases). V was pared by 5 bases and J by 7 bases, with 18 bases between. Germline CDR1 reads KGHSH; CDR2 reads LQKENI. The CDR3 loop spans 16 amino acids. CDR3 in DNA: TGTGCCAGCTCAAGTCCTGCGGGACGGTCAAATTCACCCCTCCACTTT. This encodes CASSSPAGRSNSPLHF.